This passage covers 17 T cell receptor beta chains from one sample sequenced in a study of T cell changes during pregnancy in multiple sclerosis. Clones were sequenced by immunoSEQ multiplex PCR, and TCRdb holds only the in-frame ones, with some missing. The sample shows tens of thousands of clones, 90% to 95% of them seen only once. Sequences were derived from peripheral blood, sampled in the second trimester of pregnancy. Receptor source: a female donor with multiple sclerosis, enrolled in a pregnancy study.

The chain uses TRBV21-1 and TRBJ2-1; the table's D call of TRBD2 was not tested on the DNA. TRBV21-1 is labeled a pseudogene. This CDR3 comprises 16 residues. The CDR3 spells CASPPFTSGSKNEQFF. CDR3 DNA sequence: TGTGCCAGTCCCCCATTTACTAGCGGGAGTAAGAATGAGCAGTTCTTC.

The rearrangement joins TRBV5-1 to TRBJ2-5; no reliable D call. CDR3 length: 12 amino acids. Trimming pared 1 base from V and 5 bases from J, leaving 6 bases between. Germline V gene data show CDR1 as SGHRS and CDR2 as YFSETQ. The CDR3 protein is CASSLPSETQYF. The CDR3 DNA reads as TGCGCCAGCAGCTTGCCGTCGGAGACCCAGTACTTC.

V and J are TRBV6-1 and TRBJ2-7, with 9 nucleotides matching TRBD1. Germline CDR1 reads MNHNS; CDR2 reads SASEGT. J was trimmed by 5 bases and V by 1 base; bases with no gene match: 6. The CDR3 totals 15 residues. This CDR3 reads CASSEEGTGYHEQYF. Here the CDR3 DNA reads TGTGCCAGCAGTGAAGAGGGGACAGGGTACCACGAGCAGTACTTC.

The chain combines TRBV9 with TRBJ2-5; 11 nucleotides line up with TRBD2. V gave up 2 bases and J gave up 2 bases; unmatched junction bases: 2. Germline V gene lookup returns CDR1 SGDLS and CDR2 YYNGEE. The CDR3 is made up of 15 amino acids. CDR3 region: CASSVGLAEQETQYF. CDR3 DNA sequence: TGTGCCAGCAGCGTGGGACTAGCGGAGCAAGAGACCCAGTACTTC.

Here the CDR3 reads CASSSLGDPGVQPQHF. In DNA form, the CDR3 reads TGTGCCAGTAGCTCGTTGGGGGACCCAGGGGTTCAGCCCCAGCATTTT. The V gene is TRBV19, the J gene TRBJ1-5, with a possible D match to TRBD1 (6 bases). CDR1 and CDR2 (germline): LNHDA, SQIVND (reference sequence). Trimming removed 6 bases at V and 6 bases at J, with 21 bases between. The CDR3 runs 16 residues.

The CDR3 nucleotides read TGTGCCAGCAGGAATACAGCCACCTACGAGCAGTACTTC. The encoded protein is CASRNTATYEQYF. This rearrangement joins TRBV27 to TRBJ2-7; D call uncertain. V gave up 6 bases and J gave up 2 bases, with 11 bases separating them. CDR3 length: 13 amino acids. The germline gives CDR1 MNHEY, CDR2 SMNVEV (reference sequence).

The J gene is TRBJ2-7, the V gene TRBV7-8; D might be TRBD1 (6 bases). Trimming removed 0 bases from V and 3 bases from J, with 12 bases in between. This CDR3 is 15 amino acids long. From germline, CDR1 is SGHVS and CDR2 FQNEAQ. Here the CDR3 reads CASSLATGFLYEQYF. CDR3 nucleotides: TGTGCCAGCAGCTTAGCGACAGGCTTCCTCTACGAGCAGTACTTC.

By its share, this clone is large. In nucleotides, the CDR3 is TGTGCCAGCAGTGACGGGACTAGCGGGAACACCGGGGAGCTGTTTTTT. Translating it yields CASSDGTSGNTGELFF. This chain uses TRBV6-4 with TRBJ2-2; 11 nucleotides match TRBD2. There are 16 residues in the CDR3. Germline V gene lookup returns CDR1 MRHNA and CDR2 SNTAGT. With V trimmed by 2 bases and J by 1 base, 0 bases remained unmatched.

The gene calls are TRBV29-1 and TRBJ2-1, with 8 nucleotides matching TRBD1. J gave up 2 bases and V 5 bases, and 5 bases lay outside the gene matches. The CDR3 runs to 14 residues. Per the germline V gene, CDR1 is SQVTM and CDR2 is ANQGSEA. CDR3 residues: CSVQNRGTYNEQFF. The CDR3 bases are TGCAGCGTTCAGAACAGGGGGACCTACAATGAGCAGTTCTTC.

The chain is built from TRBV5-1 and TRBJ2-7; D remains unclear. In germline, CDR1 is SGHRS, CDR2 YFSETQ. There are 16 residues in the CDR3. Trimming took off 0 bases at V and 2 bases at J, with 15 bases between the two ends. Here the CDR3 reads CASSLAVWAATYEQYF. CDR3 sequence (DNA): TGCGCCAGCAGCTTGGCCGTTTGGGCAGCAACCTACGAGCAGTACTTC.

The CDR3 DNA is TGTGCCAGCAGTTTATCGTCCCGCGGGAGGAGGAACGAGCAGTACTTC. It codes for CASSLSSRGRRNEQYF. The chain employs TRBV27 and TRBJ2-7, with 8 positions matching TRBD2. There are 16 residues in the CDR3. CDR1 is MNHEY and CDR2 is SMNVEV in the germline V gene (reference sequence). Trimming removed 0 bases from V and 5 bases from J; junction bases left unmatched: 9.

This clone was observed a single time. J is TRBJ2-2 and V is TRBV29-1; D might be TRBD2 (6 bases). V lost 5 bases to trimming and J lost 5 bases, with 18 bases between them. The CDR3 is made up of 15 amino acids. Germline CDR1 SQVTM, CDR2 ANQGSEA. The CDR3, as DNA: TGCAGCGTTCAGAAGGCGGGAAGGGAAACCGGGGAGCTGTTTTTT. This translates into CSVQKAGRETGELFF.

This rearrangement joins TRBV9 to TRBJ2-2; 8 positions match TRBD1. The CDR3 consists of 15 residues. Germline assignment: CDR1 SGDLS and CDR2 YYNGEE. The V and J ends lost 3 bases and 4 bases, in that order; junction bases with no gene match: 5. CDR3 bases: TGTGCCAGCAGCGCAGGGACAGGAGGCACCGGGGAGCTGTTTTTT. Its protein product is CASSAGTGGTGELFF.

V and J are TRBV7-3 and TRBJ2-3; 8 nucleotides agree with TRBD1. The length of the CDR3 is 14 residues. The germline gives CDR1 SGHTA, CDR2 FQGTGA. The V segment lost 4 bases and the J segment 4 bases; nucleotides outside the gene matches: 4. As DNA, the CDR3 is TGTGCCAGCAGCTCAGGACAGGGTCCAGATACGCAGTATTTT. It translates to CASSSGQGPDTQYF.

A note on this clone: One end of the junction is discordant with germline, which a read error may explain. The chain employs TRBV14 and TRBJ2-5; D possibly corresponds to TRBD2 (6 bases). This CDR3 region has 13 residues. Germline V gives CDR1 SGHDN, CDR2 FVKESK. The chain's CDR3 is CASSHGGFKTQYF. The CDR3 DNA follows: TGTGCAAGCAGCCACGGGGGTTTCAAGACCCAGTACTTC.

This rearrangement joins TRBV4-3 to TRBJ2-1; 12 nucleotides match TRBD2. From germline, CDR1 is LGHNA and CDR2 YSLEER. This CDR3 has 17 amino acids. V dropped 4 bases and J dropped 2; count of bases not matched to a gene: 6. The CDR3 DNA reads TGCGCCAGCAGCCCGCGACTAGCGGGAGTAGCCTACAATGAGCAGTTCTTC. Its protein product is CASSPRLAGVAYNEQFF.

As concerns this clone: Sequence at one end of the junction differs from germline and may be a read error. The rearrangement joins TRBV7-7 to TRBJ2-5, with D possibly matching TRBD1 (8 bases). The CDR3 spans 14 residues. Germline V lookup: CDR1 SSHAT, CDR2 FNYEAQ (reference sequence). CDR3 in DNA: TGTGCTAGCAGCAGCGACAGGGGAGGGGAGACCCAGTACTTC. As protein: CASSSDRGGETQYF.